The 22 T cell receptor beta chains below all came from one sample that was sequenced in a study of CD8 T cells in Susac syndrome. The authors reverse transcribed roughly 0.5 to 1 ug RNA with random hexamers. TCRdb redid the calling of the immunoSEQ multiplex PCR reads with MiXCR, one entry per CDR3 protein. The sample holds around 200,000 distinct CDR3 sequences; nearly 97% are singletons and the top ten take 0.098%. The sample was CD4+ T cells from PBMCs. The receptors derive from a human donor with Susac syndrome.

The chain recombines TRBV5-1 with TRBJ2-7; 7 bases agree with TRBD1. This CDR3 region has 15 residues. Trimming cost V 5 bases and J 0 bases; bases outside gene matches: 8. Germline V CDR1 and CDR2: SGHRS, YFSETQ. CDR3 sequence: CASSSSGTVSYEQYF. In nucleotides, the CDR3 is TGCGCCAGCAGTTCGTCCGGGACAGTCTCCTACGAGCAGTACTTC.

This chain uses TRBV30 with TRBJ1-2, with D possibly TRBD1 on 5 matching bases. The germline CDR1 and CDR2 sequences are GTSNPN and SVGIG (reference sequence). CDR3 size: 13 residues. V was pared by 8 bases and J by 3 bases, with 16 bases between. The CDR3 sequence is CAGTRDGYYGYTF. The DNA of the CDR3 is TGTGCCGGGACCCGCGACGGTTACTATGGCTACACCTTC.

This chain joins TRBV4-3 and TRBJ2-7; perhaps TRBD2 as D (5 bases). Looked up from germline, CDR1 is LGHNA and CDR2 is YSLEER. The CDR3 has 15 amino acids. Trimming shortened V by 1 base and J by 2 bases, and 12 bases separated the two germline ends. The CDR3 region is CASSQGTLGPYEQYF. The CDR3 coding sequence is TGCGCCAGCAGCCAAGGGACTCTAGGGCCCTACGAGCAGTACTTC.

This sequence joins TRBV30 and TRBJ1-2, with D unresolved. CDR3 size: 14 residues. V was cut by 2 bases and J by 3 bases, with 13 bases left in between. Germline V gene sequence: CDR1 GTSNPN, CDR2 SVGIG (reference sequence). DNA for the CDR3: TGTGCCTGGAGTCCGGCCGGTGGATACTATGGCTACACCTTC. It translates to CAWSPAGGYYGYTF.

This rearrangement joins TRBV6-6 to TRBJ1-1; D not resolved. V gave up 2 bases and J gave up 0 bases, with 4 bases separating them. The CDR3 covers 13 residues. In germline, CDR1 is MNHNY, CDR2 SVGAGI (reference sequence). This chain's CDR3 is CASSYNVNTEAFF. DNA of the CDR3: TGTGCCAGCAGTTACAACGTGAACACTGAAGCTTTCTTT.

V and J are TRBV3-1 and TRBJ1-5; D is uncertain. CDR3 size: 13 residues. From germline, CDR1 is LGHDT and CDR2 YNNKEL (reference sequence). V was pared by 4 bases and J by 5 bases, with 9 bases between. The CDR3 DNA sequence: TGTGCCAGCAGCCGACAAGGGTATCAGCCCCAGCATTTT. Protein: CASSRQGYQPQHF.

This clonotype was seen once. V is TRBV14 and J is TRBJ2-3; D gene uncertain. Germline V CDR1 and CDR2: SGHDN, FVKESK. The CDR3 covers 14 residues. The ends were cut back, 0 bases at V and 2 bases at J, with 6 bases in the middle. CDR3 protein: CASSQELITDTQYF. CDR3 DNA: TGTGCCAGCAGCCAAGAACTGATCACAGATACGCAGTATTTT. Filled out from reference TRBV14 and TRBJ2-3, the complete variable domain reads EAGVTQFPSHSVIEKGQTVTLRCDPISGHDNLYWYRRVMGKEIKFLLHFVKESKQDESGMPNNRFLAERTGGTYSTLKVQPAELEDSGVYFCASSQELITDTQYFGPGTRLTVL.

Here the CDR3 reads CAWSVTGANVLTF. The CDR3, as DNA: TGTGCCTGGAGTGTAACTGGGGCCAACGTCCTGACTTTC. The chain combines TRBV30 with TRBJ2-6; no definite D call. The germline V gene encodes CDR1 GTSNPN and CDR2 SVGIG (reference sequence). Trimming shortened V by 0 bases and J by 2 bases, and 2 bases separated the two germline ends. This CDR3 contains 13 residues.

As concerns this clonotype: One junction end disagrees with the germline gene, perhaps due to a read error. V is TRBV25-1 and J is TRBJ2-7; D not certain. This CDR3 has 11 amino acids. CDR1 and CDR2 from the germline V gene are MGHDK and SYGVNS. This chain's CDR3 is CPPLVSYEQYF. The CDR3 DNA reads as TGCCCTCCTCTAGTGTCCTACGAGCAGTACTTC.

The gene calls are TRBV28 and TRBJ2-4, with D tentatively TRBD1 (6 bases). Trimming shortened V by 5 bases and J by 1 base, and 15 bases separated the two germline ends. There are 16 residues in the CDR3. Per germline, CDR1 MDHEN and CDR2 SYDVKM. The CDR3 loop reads CASSPTGFSAKNIQYF. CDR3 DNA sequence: TGTGCCAGCAGTCCCACAGGGTTTTCGGCCAAAAACATTCAGTACTTC.

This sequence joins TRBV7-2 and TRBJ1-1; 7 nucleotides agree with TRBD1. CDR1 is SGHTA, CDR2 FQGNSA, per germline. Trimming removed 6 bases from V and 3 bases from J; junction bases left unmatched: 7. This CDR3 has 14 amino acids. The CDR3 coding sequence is TGTGCCAGCAGTTACAGGGGCCGGGACACTGAAGCTTTCTTT. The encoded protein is CASSYRGRDTEAFF.

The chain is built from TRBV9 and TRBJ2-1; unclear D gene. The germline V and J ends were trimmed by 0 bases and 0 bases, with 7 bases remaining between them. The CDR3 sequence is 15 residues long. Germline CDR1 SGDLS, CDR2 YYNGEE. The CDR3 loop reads CASSVGDSSYNEQFF. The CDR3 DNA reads TGTGCCAGCAGCGTAGGAGACTCCTCCTACAATGAGCAGTTCTTC.

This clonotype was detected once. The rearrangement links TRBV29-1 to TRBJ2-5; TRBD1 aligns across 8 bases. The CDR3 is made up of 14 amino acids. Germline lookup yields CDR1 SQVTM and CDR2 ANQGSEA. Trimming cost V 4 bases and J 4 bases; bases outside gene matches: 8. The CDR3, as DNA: TGCAGCGTTGGCCACAGGGGGGAGCGAGAGACCCAGTACTTC. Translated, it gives CSVGHRGERETQYF. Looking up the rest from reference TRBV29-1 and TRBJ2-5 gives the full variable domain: SAVISQKPSRDICQRGTSLTIQCQVDSQVTMMFWYRQQPGQSLTLIATANQGSEATYESGFVIDKFPISRPNLTFSTLTVSNMSPEDSSIYLCSVGHRGERETQYFGPGTRLLVL.

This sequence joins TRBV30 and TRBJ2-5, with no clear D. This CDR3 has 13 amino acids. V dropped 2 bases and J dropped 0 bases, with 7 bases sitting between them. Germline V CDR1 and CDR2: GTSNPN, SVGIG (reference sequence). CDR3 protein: CAWSQNNQETQYF. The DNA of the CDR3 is TGTGCCTGGAGTCAAAACAACCAAGAGACCCAGTACTTC.

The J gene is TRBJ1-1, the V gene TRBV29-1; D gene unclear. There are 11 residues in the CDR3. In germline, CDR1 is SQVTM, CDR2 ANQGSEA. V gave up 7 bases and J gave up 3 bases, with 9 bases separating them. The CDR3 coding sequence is TGCAGCGCAAAAGGAGACACTGAAGCTTTCTTT. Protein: CSAKGDTEAFF.

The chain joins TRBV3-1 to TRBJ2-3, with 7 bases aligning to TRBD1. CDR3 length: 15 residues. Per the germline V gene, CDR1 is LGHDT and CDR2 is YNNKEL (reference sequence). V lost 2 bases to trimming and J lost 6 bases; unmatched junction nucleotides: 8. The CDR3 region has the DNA TGTGCCAGCAGCCAACCAACAGGGGCTGGGGATACGCAGTATTTT. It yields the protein CASSQPTGAGDTQYF.

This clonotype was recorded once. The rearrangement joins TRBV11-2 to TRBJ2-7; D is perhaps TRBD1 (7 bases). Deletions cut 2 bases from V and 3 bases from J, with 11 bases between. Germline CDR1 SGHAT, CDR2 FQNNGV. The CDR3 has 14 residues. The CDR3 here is CASSLFQGGYEQYF. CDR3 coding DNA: TGTGCCAGCAGCTTATTCCAGGGGGGCTACGAGCAGTACTTC.

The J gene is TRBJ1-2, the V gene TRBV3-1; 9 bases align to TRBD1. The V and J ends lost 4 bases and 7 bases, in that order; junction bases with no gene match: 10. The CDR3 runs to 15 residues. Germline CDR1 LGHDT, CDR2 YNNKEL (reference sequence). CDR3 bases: TGTGCCAGCAGCCCTCTAATCGGGACAGGGCTTGGCTACACCTTC. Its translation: CASSPLIGTGLGYTF.

CDR3 in amino acids: CASGRLTGNSPLHF. The CDR3 nucleotides read TGTGCTAGTGGCCGGCTTACCGGGAACTCACCCCTCCACTTT. This chain links TRBV12-5 with TRBJ1-6; D unclear. This CDR3 region has 14 residues. Germline V gene data show CDR1 as LGHNT and CDR2 as FRNRAP. The V end lost 6 bases, the J end lost 10 bases, and 16 bases lay between the germline ends.

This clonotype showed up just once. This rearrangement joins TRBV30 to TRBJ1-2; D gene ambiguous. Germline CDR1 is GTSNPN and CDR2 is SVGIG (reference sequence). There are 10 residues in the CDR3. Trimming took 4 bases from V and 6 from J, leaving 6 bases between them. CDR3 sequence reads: CAWNFDGYTF. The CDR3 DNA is TGTGCCTGGAATTTCGATGGCTACACCTTC. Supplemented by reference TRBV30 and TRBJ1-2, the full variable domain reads SQTIHQWPATLVQPVGSPLSLECTVEGTSNPNLYWYRQAAGRGLQLLFYSVGIGQISSEVPQNLSASRPQDRQFILSSKKLLLSDSGFYLCAWNFDGYTFGSGTRLTVV.

DNA of the CDR3: TGTGCCAGCAGCCCCACGTGGGGGGCCTACGAGCAGTACTTC. Its translation is CASSPTWGAYEQYF. This chain joins TRBV7-2 and TRBJ2-7, with D possibly being TRBD2 (6 bases). The CDR3 is made up of 14 amino acids. V lost 5 bases, J lost 2 bases, and 13 bases lay in between. From germline, CDR1 is SGHTA and CDR2 FQGNSA.

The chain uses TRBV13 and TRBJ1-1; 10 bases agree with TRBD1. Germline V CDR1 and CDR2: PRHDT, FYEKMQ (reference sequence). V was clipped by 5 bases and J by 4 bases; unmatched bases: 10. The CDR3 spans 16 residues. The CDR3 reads CASSRAPGQGITEAFF. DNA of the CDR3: TGTGCCAGCAGCCGAGCGCCGGGACAGGGGATCACTGAAGCTTTCTTT. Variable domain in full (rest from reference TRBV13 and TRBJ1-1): AAGVIQSPRHLIKEKRETATLKCYPIPRHDTVYWYQQGPGQDPQFLISFYEKMQSDKGSIPDRFSAQQFSDYHSELNMSSLELGDSALYFCASSRAPGQGITEAFFGQGTRLTVV.